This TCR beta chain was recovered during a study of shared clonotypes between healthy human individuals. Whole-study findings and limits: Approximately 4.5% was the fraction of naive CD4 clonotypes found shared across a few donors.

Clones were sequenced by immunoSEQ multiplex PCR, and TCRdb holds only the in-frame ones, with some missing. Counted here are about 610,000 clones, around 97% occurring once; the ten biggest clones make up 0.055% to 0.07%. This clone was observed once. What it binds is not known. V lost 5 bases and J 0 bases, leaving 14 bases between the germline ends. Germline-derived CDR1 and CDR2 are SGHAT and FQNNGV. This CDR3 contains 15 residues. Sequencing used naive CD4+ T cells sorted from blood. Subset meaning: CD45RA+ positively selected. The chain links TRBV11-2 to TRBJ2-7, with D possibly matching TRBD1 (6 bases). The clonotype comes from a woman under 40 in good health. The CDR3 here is CASSPKGVLSYEQYF. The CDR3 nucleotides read TGTGCCAGCAGCCCGAAGGGGGTTCTCTCCTACGAGCAGTACTTC.